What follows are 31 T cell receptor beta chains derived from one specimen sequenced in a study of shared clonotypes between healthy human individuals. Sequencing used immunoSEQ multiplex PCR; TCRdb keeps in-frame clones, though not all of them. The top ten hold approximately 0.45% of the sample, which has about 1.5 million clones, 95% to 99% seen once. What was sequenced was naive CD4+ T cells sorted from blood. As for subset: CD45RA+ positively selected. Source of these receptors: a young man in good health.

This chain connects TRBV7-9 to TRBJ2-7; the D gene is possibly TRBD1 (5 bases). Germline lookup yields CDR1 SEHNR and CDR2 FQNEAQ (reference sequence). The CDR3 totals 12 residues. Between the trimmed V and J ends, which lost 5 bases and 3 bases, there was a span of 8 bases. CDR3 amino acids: CASSIDSYEQYF. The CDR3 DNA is TGTGCCAGCAGCATCGACAGCTACGAGCAGTACTTC.

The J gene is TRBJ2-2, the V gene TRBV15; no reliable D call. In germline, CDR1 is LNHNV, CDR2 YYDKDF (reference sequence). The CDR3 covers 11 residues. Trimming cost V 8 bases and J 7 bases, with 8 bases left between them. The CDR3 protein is CATSIGGELFF. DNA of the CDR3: TGTGCCACCTCCATAGGCGGGGAGCTGTTTTTT.

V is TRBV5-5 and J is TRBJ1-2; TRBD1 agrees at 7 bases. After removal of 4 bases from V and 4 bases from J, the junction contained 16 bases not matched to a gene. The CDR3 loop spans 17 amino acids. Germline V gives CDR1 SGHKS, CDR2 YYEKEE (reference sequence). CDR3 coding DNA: TGTGCCAGCAGCAGAACCGGGACAGCACCTCAGAGCTATGGCTACACCTTC. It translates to CASSRTGTAPQSYGYTF. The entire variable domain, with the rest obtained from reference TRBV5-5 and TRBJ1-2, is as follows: DAGVTQSPTHLIKTRGQQVTLRCSPISGHKSVSWYQQVLGQGPQFIFQYYEKEERGRGNFPDRFSARQFPNYSSELNVNALLLGDSALYLCASSRTGTAPQSYGYTFGSGTRLTVV.

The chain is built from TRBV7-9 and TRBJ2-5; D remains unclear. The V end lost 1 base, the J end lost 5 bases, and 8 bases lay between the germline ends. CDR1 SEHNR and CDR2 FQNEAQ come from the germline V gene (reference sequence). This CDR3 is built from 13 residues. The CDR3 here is CASSLEVRETQYF. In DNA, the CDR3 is TGTGCCAGCAGCTTAGAGGTCCGGGAGACCCAGTACTTC.

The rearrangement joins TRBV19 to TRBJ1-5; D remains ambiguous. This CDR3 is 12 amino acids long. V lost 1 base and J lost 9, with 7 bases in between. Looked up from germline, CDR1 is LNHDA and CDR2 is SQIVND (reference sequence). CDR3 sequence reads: CASSIVDGPQHF. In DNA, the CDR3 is TGTGCCAGTAGTATAGTCGACGGGCCCCAGCATTTT. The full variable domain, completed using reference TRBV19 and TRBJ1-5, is DGGITQSPKYLFRKEGQNVTLSCEQNLNHDAMYWYRQDPGQGLRLIYYSQIVNDFQKGDIAEGYSVSREKKESFPLTVTSAQKNPTAFYLCASSIVDGPQHFGDGTRLSIL.

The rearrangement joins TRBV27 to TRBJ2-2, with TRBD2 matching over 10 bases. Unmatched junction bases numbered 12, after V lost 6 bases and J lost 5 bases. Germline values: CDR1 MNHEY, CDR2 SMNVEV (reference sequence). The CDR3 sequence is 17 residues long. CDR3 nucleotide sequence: TGTGCCAGCAGCTCCCCGAGGCTAGCGGGAGAAACCGGGGAGCTGTTTTTT. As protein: CASSSPRLAGETGELFF.

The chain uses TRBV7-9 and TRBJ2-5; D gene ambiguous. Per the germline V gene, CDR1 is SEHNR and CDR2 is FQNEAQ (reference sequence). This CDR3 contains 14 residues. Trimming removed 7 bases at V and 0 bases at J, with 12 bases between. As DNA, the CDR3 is TGTGCCAGCACCCCGGCAGTCTACCAAGAGACCCAGTACTTC. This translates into CASTPAVYQETQYF.

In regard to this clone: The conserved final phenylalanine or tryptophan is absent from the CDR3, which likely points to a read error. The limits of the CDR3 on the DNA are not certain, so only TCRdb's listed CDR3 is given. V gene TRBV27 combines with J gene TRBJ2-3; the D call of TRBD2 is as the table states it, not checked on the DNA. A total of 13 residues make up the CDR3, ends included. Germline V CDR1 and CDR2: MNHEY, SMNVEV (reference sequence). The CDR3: CASSFAGTMLSNY.

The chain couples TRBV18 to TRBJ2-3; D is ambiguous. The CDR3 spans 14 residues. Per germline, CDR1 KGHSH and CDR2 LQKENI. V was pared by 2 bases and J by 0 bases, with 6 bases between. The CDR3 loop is CASSPMASTDTQYF. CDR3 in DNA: TGTGCCAGCTCACCAATGGCCAGCACAGATACGCAGTATTTT.

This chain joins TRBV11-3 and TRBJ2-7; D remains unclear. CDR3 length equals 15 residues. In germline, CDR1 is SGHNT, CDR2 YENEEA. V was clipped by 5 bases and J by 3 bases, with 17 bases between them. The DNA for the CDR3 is TGTGCCAGCAGCCCCTCCCCCGTTTCCAACTACGAGCAGTACTTC. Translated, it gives CASSPSPVSNYEQYF.

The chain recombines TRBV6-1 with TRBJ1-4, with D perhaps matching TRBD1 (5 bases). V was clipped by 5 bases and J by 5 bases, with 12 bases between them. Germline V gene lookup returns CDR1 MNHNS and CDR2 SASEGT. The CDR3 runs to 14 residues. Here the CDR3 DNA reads TGTGCCAGCAGTTGGGACGGAACAAATGAAAAACTGTTTTTT. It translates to CASSWDGTNEKLFF.

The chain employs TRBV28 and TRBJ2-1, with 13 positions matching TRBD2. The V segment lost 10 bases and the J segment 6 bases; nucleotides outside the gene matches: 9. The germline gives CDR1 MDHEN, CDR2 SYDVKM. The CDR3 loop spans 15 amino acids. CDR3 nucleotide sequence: TGTGCCATCAAACTAGCGGGAGGGCCCCCCAATGAGCAGTTCTTC. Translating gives CAIKLAGGPPNEQFF.

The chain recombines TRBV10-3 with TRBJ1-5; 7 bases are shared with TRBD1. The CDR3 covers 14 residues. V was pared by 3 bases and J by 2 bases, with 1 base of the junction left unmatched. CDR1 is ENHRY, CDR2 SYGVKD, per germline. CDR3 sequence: CAISDTGGNQPQHF. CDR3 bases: TGTGCCATCAGTGACACAGGGGGCAATCAGCCCCAGCATTTT.

The CDR3 region is CASSLGGSGNTIYF. CDR3 in DNA: TGTGCCAGCAGCTTAGGAGGGTCTGGAAACACCATATATTTT. The gene calls are TRBV7-9 and TRBJ1-3; D unresolved. Germline CDR1 SEHNR, CDR2 FQNEAQ (reference sequence). There are 14 residues in the CDR3. The ends were cut back, 1 base at V and 1 base at J, with 5 bases in the middle.

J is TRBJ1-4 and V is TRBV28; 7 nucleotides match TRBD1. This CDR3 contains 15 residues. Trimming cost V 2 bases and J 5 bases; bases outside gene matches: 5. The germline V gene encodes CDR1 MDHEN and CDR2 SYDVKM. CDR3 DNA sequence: TGTGCCAGCAGTTTAGCTGACAGGGTAAATGAAAAACTGTTTTTT. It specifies CASSLADRVNEKLFF.

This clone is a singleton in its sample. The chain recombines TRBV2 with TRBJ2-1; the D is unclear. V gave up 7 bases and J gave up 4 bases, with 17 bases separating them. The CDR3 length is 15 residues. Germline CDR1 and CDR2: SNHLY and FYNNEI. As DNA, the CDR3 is TGTGCCAGCATCCCCGACAAAGTACTTTACAATGAGCAGTTCTTC. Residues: CASIPDKVLYNEQFF.

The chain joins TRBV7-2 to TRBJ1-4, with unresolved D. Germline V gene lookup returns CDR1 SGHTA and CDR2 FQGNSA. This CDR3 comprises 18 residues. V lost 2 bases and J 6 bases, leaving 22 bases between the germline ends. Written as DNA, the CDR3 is TGTGCCAGCAGCTTATCGAGGGTACAACTTAAGGAGGATGAAAAACTGTTTTTT. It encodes CASSLSRVQLKEDEKLFF. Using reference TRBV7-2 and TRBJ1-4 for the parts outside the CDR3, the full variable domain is GAGVSQSPSNKVTEKGKDVELRCDPISGHTALYWYRQSLGQGLEFLIYFQGNSAPDKSGLPSDRFSAERTGGSVSTLTIQRTQQEDSAVYLCASSLSRVQLKEDEKLFFGSGTQLSVL.

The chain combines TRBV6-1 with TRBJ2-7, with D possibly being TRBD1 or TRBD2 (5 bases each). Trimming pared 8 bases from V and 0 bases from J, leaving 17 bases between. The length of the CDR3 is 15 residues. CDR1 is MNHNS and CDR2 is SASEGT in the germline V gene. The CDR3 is CASRGRSLSSYEQYF. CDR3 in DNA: TGTGCCAGCCGGGGACGATCCCTCAGCTCCTACGAGCAGTACTTC.

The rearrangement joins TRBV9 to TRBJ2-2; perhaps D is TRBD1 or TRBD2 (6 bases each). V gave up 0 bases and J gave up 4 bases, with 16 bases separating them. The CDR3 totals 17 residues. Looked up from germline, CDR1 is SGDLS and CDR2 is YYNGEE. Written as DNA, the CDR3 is TGTGCCAGCAGCGTAGGCTCGAGGGGGGCGCCCACCGGGGAGCTGTTTTTT. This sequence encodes CASSVGSRGAPTGELFF.

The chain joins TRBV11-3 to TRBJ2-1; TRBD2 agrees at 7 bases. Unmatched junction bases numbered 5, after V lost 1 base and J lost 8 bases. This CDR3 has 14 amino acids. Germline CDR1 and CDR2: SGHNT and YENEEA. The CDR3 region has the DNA TGTGCCAGCAGCTTAGTGGCAGGGAGGGATGAGCAGTTCTTC. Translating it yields CASSLVAGRDEQFF. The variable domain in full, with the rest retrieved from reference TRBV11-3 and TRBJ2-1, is EAGVVQSPRYKIIEKKQPVAFWCNPISGHNTLYWYLQNLGQGPELLIRYENEEAVDDSQLPKDRFSAERLKGVDSTLKIQPAELGDSAVYLCASSLVAGRDEQFFGPGTRLTVL.

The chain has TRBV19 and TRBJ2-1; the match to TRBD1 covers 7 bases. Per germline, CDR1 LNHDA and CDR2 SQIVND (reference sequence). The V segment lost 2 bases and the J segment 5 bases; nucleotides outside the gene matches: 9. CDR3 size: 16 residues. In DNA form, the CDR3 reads TGTGCCAGTAGTATACGACAGGGCAGGGGAAACAATGAGCAGTTCTTC. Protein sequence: CASSIRQGRGNNEQFF.

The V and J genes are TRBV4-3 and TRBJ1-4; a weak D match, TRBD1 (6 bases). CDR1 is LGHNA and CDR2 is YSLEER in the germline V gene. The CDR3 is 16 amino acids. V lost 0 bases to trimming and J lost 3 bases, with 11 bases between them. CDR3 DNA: TGCGCCAGCAGCCAAGATCGGGGGGCACCTAATGAAAAACTGTTTTTT. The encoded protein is CASSQDRGAPNEKLFF.

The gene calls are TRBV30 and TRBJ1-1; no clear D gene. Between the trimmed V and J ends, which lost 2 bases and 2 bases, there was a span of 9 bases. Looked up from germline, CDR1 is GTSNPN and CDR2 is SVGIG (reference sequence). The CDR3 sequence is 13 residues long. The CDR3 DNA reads TGTGCCTGGAGTCGATCACCCAACACTGAAGCTTTCTTT. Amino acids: CAWSRSPNTEAFF.

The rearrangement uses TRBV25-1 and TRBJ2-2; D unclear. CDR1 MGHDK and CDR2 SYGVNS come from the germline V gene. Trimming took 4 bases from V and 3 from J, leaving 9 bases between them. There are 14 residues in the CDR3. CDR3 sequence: CASSGRKDTGELFF. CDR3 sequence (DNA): TGTGCCAGCAGTGGAAGAAAGGACACCGGGGAGCTGTTTTTT.

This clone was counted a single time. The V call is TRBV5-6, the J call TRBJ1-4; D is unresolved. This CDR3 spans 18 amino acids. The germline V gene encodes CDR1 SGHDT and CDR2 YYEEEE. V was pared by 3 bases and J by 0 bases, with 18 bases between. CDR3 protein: CASSWSRTLIATNEKLFF. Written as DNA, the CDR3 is TGTGCCAGCAGCTGGAGCCGGACCCTCATCGCAACTAATGAAAAACTGTTTTTT.

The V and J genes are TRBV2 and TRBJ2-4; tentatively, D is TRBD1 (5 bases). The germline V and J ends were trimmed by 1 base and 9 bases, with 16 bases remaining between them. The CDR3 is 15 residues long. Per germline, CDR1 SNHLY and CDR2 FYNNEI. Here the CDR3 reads CASSEGGSMVGIQYF. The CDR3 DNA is TGTGCCAGCAGTGAAGGGGGCTCAATGGTAGGCATTCAGTACTTC.

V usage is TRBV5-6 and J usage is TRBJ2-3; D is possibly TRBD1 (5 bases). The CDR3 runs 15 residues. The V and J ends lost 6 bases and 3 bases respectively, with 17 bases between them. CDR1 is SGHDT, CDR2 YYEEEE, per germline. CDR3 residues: CASTYIIQGTDTQYF. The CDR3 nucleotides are TGTGCCAGCACCTACATAATTCAGGGAACAGATACGCAGTATTTT.

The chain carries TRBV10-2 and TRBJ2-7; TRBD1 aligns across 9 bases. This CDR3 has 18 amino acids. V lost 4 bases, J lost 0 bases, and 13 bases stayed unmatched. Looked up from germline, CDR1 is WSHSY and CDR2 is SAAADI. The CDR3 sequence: CASSGGPGQGYPSYEQYF. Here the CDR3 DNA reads TGCGCCAGCAGTGGGGGCCCGGGACAGGGCTACCCCTCCTACGAGCAGTACTTC.

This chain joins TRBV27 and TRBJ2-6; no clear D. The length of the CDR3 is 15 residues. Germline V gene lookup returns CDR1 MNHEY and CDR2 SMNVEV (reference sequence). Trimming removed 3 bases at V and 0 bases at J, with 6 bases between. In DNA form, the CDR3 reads TGTGCCAGCAGTTTCGGGTTCTCTGGGGCCAACGTCCTGACTTTC. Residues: CASSFGFSGANVLTF.

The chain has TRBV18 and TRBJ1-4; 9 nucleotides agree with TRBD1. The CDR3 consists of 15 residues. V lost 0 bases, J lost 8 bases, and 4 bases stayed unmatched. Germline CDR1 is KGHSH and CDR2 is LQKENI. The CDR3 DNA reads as TGTGCCAGCTCACCACCACGGACAGGGGTCGAAAAACTGTTTTTT. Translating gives CASSPPRTGVEKLFF.

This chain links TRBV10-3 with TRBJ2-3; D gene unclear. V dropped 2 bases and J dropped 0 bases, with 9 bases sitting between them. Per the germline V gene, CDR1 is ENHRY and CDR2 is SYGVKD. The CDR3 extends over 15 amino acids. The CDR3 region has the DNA TGTGCCATCAGTGAGCTAGACTTGAGCACAGATACGCAGTATTTT. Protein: CAISELDLSTDTQYF.